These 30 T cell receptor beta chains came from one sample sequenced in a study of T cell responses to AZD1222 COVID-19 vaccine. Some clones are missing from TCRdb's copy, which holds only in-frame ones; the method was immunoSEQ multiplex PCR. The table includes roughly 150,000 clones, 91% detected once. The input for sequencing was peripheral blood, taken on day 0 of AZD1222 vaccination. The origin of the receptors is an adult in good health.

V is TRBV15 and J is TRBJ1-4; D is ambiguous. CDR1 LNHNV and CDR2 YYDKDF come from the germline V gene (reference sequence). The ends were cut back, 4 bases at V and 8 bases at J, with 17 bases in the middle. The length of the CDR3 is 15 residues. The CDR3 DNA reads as TGTGCCACCAGCACCCCGGTTTTAGGAAGGGAAAAACTGTTTTTT. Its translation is CATSTPVLGREKLFF.

The CDR3 DNA is TGTGCCATCAGTGCACAGGGGAATGGAAACACCATATATTTT. This codes for CAISAQGNGNTIYF. The chain recombines TRBV10-3 with TRBJ1-3, with 7 positions matching TRBD1. The ends lost 4 bases at V and 3 bases at J; junction bases unmatched: 3. Per the germline V gene, CDR1 is ENHRY and CDR2 is SYGVKD. This CDR3 comprises 14 residues.

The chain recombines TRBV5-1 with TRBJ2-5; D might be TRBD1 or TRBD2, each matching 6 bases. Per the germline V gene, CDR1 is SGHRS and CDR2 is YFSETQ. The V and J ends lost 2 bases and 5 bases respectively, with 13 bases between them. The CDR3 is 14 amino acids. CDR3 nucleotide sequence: TGCGCCAGCAGCTTAAGGGGGGCCGAGGAGACCCAGTACTTC. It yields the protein CASSLRGAEETQYF.

In DNA form, the CDR3 reads TGTGCCAGCAGTTATCGACCCCGGCACTTTAACACTGAAGCTTTCTTT. Residues: CASSYRPRHFNTEAFF. The rearrangement links TRBV6-5 to TRBJ1-1; D gene unclear. V was shortened by 3 bases and J by 2 bases, with 16 bases between the two germline ends. This CDR3 comprises 16 residues. Germline CDR1 reads MNHEY; CDR2 reads SVGAGI.

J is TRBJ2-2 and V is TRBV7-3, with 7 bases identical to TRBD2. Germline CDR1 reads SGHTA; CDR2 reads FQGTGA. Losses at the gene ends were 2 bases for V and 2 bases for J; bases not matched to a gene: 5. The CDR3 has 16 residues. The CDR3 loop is CASSLFPSGNTGELFF. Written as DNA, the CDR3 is TGTGCCAGCAGCTTATTTCCTAGCGGTAACACCGGGGAGCTGTTTTTT.

The CDR3 sequence is CASSIETGRVGRFHEQYF. DNA for the CDR3: TGTGCCAGTAGTATAGAGACCGGGCGGGTCGGCAGATTCCACGAGCAGTACTTC. This chain links TRBV19 with TRBJ2-7; D perhaps matches TRBD2 (5 bases). The germline gives CDR1 LNHDA, CDR2 SQIVND (reference sequence). V lost 0 bases, J lost 5 bases, and 23 bases lay in between. The CDR3 has 18 amino acids.

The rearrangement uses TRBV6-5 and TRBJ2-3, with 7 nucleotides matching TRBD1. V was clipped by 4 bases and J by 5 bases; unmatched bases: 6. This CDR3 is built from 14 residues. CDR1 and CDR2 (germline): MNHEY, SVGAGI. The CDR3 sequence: CASSFGQVGDTQYF. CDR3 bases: TGTGCCAGCAGTTTCGGACAGGTGGGAGATACGCAGTATTTT.

The CDR3 sequence is CASSLEAWQGYEQYF. As DNA, the CDR3 is TGCGCCAGCAGCTTGGAGGCGTGGCAGGGCTACGAGCAGTACTTC. This chain links TRBV5-1 with TRBJ2-7, with D possibly matching TRBD1 (5 bases). This CDR3 contains 15 residues. The germline gives CDR1 SGHRS, CDR2 YFSETQ. The V end was cut by 0 bases, the J end by 3 bases, with 13 bases between.

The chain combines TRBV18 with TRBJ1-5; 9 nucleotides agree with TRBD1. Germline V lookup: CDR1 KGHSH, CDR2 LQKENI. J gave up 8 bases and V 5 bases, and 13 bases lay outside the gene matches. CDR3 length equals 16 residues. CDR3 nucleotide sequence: TGTGCCAGCTCAGCGGACAGGGGAACTTTAAGTGAGCCCCAGCATTTT. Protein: CASSADRGTLSEPQHF.

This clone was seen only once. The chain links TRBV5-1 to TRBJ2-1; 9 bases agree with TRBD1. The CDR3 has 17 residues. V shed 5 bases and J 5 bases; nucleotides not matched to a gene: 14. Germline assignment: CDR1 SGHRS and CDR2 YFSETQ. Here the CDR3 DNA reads TGCGCCAGCAGACCAATTGACAGGGGGATACGGAACAATGAGCAGTTCTTC. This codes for CASRPIDRGIRNNEQFF.

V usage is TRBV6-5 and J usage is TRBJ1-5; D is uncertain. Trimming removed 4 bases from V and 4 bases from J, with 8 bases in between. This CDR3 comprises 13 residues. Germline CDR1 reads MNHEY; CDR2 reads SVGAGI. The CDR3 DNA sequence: TGTGCCAGCAGTTCCACATGGAATCAGCCCCAGCATTTT. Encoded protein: CASSSTWNQPQHF.

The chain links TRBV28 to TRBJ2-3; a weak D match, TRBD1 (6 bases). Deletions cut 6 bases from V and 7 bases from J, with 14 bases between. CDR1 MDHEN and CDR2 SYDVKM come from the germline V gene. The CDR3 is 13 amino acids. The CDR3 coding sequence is TGTGCCAGCAGCCAAATAACAGGGCATACGCAGTATTTT. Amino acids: CASSQITGHTQYF.

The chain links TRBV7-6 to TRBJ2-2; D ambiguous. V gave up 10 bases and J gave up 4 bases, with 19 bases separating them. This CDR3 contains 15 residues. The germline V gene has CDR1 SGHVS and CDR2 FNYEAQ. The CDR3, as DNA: TGTGCCACCCATAACGGTCAGCCACTCACCGGGGAGCTGTTTTTT. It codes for CATHNGQPLTGELFF.

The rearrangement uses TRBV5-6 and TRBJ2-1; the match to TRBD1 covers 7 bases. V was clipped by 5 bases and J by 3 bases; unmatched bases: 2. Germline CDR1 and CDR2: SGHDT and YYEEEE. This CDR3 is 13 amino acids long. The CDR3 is CASRRTGYNEQFF. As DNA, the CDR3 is TGTGCCAGCAGACGGACAGGCTACAATGAGCAGTTCTTC.

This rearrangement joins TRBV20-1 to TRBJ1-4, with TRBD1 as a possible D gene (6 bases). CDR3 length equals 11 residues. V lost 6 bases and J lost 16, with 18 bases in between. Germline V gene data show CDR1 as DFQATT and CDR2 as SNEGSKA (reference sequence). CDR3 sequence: CSAAQGTFGFF. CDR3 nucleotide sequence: TGCAGTGCCGCACAGGGAACCTTCGGGTTTTTT.

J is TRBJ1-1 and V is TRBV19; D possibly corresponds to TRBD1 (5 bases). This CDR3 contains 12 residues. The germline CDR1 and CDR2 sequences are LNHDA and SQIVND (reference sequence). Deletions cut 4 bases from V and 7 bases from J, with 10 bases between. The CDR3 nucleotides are TGTGCCAGTAGTAACAGGTTTGATGAAGCTTTCTTT. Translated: CASSNRFDEAFF.

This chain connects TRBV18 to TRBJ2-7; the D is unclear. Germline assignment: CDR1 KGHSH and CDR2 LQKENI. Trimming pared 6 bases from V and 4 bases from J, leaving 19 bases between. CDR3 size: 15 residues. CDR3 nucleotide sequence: TGTGCCAGCTCCTCGCTTGGAAGGGTGAATTACGAGCAGTACTTC. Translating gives CASSSLGRVNYEQYF.

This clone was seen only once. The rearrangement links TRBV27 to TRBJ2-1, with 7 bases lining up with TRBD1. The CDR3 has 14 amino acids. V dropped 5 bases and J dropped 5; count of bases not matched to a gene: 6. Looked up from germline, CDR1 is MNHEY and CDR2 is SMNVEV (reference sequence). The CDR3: CASSLTGTDNEQFF. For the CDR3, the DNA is TGTGCCAGCAGTCTCACCGGGACAGACAATGAGCAGTTCTTC.

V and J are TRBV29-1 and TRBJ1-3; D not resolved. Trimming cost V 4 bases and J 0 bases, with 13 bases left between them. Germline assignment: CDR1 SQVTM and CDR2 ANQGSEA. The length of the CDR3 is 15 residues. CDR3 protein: CSVAGSSFSGNTIYF. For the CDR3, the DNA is TGCAGCGTTGCCGGCAGTTCCTTCTCTGGAAACACCATATATTTT. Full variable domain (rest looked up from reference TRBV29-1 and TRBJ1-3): SAVISQKPSRDICQRGTSLTIQCQVDSQVTMMFWYRQQPGQSLTLIATANQGSEATYESGFVIDKFPISRPNLTFSTLTVSNMSPEDSSIYLCSVAGSSFSGNTIYFGEGSWLTVV.

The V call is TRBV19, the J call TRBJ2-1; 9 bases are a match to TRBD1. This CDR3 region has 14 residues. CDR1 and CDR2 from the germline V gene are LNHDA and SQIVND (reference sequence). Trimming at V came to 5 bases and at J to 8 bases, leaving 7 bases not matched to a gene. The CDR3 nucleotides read TGTGCCAGTAGTTGGGCCACAGGGGGCTATGAGCAGTTCTTC. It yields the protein CASSWATGGYEQFF. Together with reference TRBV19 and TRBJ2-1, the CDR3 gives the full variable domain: DGGITQSPKYLFRKEGQNVTLSCEQNLNHDAMYWYRQDPGQGLRLIYYSQIVNDFQKGDIAEGYSVSREKKESFPLTVTSAQKNPTAFYLCASSWATGGYEQFFGPGTRLTVL.

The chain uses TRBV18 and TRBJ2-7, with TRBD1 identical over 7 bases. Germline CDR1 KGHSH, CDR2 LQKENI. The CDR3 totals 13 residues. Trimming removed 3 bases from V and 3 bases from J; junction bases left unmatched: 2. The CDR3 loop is CASSPAGGYEQYF. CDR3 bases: TGTGCCAGCTCACCCGCAGGGGGCTACGAGCAGTACTTC.

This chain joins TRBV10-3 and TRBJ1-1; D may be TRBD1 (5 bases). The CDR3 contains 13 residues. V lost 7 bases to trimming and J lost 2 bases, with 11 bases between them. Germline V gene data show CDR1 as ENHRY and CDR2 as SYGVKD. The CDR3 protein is CAIKGAANTEAFF. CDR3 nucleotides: TGTGCCATCAAAGGGGCGGCCAACACTGAAGCTTTCTTT.

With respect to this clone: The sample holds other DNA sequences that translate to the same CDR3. CDR3 sequence (DNA): TGTGCCAGCAGCGTAGCCGGGGCTGGGAATCAGCCCCAGCATTTT. It codes for CASSVAGAGNQPQHF. The rearrangement uses TRBV9 and TRBJ1-5, with D perhaps TRBD1 (5 bases). Germline V lookup: CDR1 SGDLS, CDR2 YYNGEE. The CDR3 extends over 15 amino acids. Trimming removed 0 bases from V and 4 bases from J, with 11 bases in between.

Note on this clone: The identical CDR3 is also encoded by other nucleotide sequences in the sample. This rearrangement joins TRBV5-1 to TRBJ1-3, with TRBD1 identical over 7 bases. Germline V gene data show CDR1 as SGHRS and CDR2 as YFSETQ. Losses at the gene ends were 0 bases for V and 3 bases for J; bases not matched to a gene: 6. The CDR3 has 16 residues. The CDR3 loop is CASSLAGTDSGNTIYF. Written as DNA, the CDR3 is TGCGCCAGCAGCTTGGCCGGGACAGACAGTGGAAACACCATATATTTT.

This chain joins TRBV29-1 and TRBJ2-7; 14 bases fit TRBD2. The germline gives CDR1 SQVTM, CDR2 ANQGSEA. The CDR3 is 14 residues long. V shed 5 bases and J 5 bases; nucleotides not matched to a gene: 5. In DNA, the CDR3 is TGCAGCGTTAGGACTAGCGGGAGGCTTGACGAGCAGTACTTC. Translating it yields CSVRTSGRLDEQYF.

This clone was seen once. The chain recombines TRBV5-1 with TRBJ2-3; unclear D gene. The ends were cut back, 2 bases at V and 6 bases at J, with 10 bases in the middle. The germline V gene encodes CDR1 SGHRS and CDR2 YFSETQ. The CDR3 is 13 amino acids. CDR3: CASSFGPGDTQYF. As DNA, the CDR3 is TGCGCCAGCAGCTTCGGCCCCGGGGATACGCAGTATTTT.

The CDR3 here is CASSLWTGVSEKLFF. Here the CDR3 DNA reads TGTGCCAGCAGCTTGTGGACAGGTGTTAGTGAAAAACTGTTTTTT. The chain is built from TRBV11-2 and TRBJ1-4; 7 nucleotides align to TRBD1. The CDR3 is 15 amino acids. Germline lookup yields CDR1 SGHAT and CDR2 FQNNGV. Germline trimming cut 3 bases from V and 7 bases from J; bases unmatched to any gene: 8.

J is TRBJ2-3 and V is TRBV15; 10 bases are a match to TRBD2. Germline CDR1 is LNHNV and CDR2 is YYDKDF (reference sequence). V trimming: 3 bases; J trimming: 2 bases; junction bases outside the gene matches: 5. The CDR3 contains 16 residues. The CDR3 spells CATSRRTSGPTDTQYF. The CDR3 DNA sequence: TGTGCCACCAGCAGGCGGACTAGCGGCCCCACAGATACGCAGTATTTT. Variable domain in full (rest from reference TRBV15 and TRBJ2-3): DAMVIQNPRYQVTQFGKPVTLSCSQTLNHNVMYWYQQKSSQAPKLLFHYYDKDFNNEADTPDNFQSRRPNTSFCFLDIRSPGLGDTAMYLCATSRRTSGPTDTQYFGPGTRLTVL.

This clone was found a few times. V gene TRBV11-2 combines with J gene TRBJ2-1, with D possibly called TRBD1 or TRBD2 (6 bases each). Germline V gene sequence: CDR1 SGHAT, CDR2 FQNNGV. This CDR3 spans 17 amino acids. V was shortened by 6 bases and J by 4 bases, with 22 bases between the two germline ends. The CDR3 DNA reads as TGTGCCAGCAGTCAGAGGGCCATTGGGGGGCTTTACAATGAGCAGTTCTTC. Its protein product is CASSQRAIGGLYNEQFF.

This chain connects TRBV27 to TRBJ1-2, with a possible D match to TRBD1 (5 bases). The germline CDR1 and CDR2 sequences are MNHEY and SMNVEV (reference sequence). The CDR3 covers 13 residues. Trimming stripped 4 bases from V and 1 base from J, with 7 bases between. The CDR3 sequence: CASSSGLNYGYTF. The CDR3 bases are TGTGCCAGCAGTTCGGGACTTAACTATGGCTACACCTTC.